A selection of T cell receptor beta chains follows, all from one sample in a study of control samples from healthy donors and cancer patients. Clones were sequenced by immunoSEQ multiplex PCR, and TCRdb holds only the in-frame ones, with some missing. The sample has 230,000 or so clones, roughly 94% seen once. Sequenced sample: blood. These receptors were taken from a man in his fifties or sixties in good health. Both conserved end residues are part of each CDR3. A D gene is named only where the DNA matches it firmly. Clone size is given for some rows only: seen once, a few or many times, or a class if the clone is expanded.

clone size	D gene	V gene	CDR3 length	J gene	CDR3 DNA	CDR3 protein
-	TRBD1	TRBV15	14	TRBJ2-7	TGTGCCACCAGCGCTCAAGGGACAGGAAGCGAGCAGTACTTC	CATSAQGTGSEQYF
-	-	TRBV6-5	13	TRBJ1-2	TGTGCCAGCAGCCCCGGGGCTAACTATGGCTACACCTTC	CASSPGANYGYTF
-	TRBD1	TRBV5-1	14	TRBJ1-2	TGCGCCAGCAGCTTGCTTACAGGGGAAAATGGCTACACCTTC	CASSLLTGENGYTF
-	-	TRBV6-5	14	TRBJ2-2	TGTGCCAGCAGTTACGAGAGGGACACCGGGGAGCTGTTTTTT	CASSYERDTGELFF
once	TRBD1	TRBV11-2	18	TRBJ1-2	TGTGCCAGCAGCCCCTCCACAGGGGGCGCGGGGTTGCACTATGGCTACACCTTC	CASSPSTGGAGLHYGYTF
once	TRBD1	TRBV7-2	13	TRBJ1-1	TGTGCCAGCAGCCCGAACAGGGGCTCTGAAGCTTTCTTT	CASSPNRGSEAFF
-	-	TRBV4-3	13	TRBJ2-7	TGCGCCAGCAGCCAAGTGTCCAGGGGCGAGCAGTACTTC	CASSQVSRGEQYF
-	-	TRBV5-1	15	TRBJ1-5	TGCGCCAGCAGCTTGGGGGGGGCCGCTGGGGAGCCCCAGCATTTT	CASSLGGAAGEPQHF
once	TRBD1	TRBV24-1	16	TRBJ2-3	TGTGCCACCAGTAGATCCGACAGGGGGCAGGCAGATACGCAGTATTTT	CATSRSDRGQADTQYF
-	-	TRBV19	14	TRBJ2-2	TGTGCCAGTAGTGGGGGGCGCCAAACCGGGGAGCTGTTTTTT	CASSGGRQTGELFF
-	-	TRBV6-1	13	TRBJ2-1	TGTGCCAGCAGTGAAAGGCAGCCTAGGGAGCAGTTCTTC	CASSERQPREQFF
-	-	TRBV6-4	13	TRBJ2-2	TGTGCCACCCCACAGGGGAGGACCGGGGAGCTGTTTTTT	CATPQGRTGELFF
-	TRBD1	TRBV5-1	15	TRBJ1-3	TGCGCCAGCAGCCGGGACAGGGCGGCTGGAAACACCATATATTTT	CASSRDRAAGNTIYF
-	-	TRBV5-4	15	TRBJ1-3	TGTGCCAGCAGCTCCAGGGAATCTGGTGGAAACACCATATATTTT	CASSSRESGGNTIYF
-	-	TRBV5-1	12	TRBJ1-1	TGCGCCAGCAGCTTATCGGGTGCTGAAGCTTTCTTT	CASSLSGAEAFF
-	-	TRBV5-4	14	TRBJ1-5	TGTGCCAGCAGCGACGGGATTAGCAATCAGCCCCAGCATTTT	CASSDGISNQPQHF
-	-	TRBV6-6	14	TRBJ1-1	TGTGCCAGCAGCCTCCTAGAGGCCGACACTGAAGCTTTCTTT	CASSLLEADTEAFF
-	-	TRBV6-6	15	TRBJ1-4	TGTGCCAGCAGTTACGATGGAGCAACTAATGAAAAACTGTTTTTT	CASSYDGATNEKLFF
-	-	TRBV9	15	TRBJ2-1	TGTGCCAGCAGCCCCCGAGCGGATACCTACAATGAGCAGTTCTTC	CASSPRADTYNEQFF
-	-	TRBV6-6	15	TRBJ1-3	TGTGCCAGCAGCTGGGACACCACCTCTGGAAACACCATATATTTT	CASSWDTTSGNTIYF
-	-	TRBV6-2/TRBV6-3	14	TRBJ2-2	TGTGCCAGCAGTTACAGGGTAAACGCCGGGGAGCTGTTTTTT	CASSYRVNAGELFF
-	-	TRBV2	14	TRBJ1-2	TGTGCCAGCAGCCTGAGGGGAGAGGGGTATGGCTACACCTTC	CASSLRGEGYGYTF
-	-	TRBV29-1	15	TRBJ2-4	TGCAGCGTTGGTTGGCCCTCAGTCACCCAAAACATTCAGTACTTC	CSVGWPSVTQNIQYF
-	TRBD1	TRBV19	18	TRBJ1-4	TGTGCCAGTAGTATAGATCCAGGGGGCGCCGGGGTCAAGGAAAAACTGTTTTTT	CASSIDPGGAGVKEKLFF
-	-	TRBV18	16	TRBJ1-2	TGTGCCAGCTCACCACCTGCGGCTCAGGGATTCTCTGGCTACACCTTC	CASSPPAAQGFSGYTF
-	-	TRBV11-1	13	TRBJ2-3	TGTGCCAGCAGCCTCCAGGGCGCAGATACGCAGTATTTT	CASSLQGADTQYF
-	-	TRBV19	16	TRBJ2-7	TGTGCCAGTAGTATTGACCATGGACCGGGAACCTACGAGCAGTACTTC	CASSIDHGPGTYEQYF
-	-	TRBV28	15	TRBJ2-7	TGTGCCAGCAGTTTAAATCCAAGAAAGGGCGGCGAGCAGTACTTC	CASSLNPRKGGEQYF
-	-	TRBV27	14	TRBJ2-5	TGTGCCAGCAGTGCACACGGACCCCGGGAGACCCAGTACTTC	CASSAHGPRETQYF
-	TRBD1	TRBV24-1	14	TRBJ1-2	TGTGCCACCAGTGATTCGACAGGGGTCTATGGCTACACCTTC	CATSDSTGVYGYTF
-	TRBD1	TRBV10-3	16	TRBJ2-7	TGTGCCATCACCCTGGGACAGGGGTCCCAGGGCTACGAGCAGTACTTC	CAITLGQGSQGYEQYF
-	-	TRBV7-8	13	TRBJ1-2	TGTGCCAGCAGCTTAGGGGTGCGCTATGGCTACACCTTC	CASSLGVRYGYTF
-	-	TRBV27	18	TRBJ1-1	TGTGCCAGCAGTTTATCGGGAGGGATTGGACTTAGGCACACTGAAGCTTTCTTT	CASSLSGGIGLRHTEAFF
once	TRBD2	TRBV15	15	TRBJ2-7	TGTGCCACCAGCACTGGCGGGGGGCCTTCCTACGAGCAGTACTTC	CATSTGGGPSYEQYF
-	-	TRBV30	12	TRBJ2-3	TGTGCCTGGAGTTCAGGGGCAGATACGCAGTATTTT	CAWSSGADTQYF
-	TRBD1	TRBV6-6	18	TRBJ1-1	TGTGCCAGCAGTCTCGAACCTGGGACAGGGATTGGGAACACTGAAGCTTTCTTT	CASSLEPGTGIGNTEAFF
few	-	TRBV3-1/TRBV3-2	12	TRBJ2-1	TGTGCCAGCAGCCAAGACGACGGTGAGCAGTTCTTC	CASSQDDGEQFF
-	-	TRBV10-2	15	TRBJ2-1	TGCGCCAGCAGGATTTCGACCACCACGAACAATGAGCAGTTCTTC	CASRISTTTNNEQFF
-	-	TRBV3-1/TRBV3-2	16	TRBJ1-2	TGTGCCAGCAGCCACCTAGGGACTTCGCGCGTGGGAGGCTACACCTTC	CASSHLGTSRVGGYTF
-	-	TRBV3-1/TRBV3-2	12	TRBJ2-1	TGTGCCAGCAGCCATTCTGGGCATGAGCAGTTCTTC	CASSHSGHEQFF
-	-	TRBV5-1	14	TRBJ2-5	TGCGCCAGCAGCTTAACAGGCGGGCAAGAGACCCAGTACTTC	CASSLTGGQETQYF
-	-	TRBV5-5	17	TRBJ1-1	TGTGCCAGCAGCGGAGGGCGGGGACCCTGGGGAGACACTGAAGCTTTCTTT	CASSGGRGPWGDTEAFF
-	TRBD2	TRBV5-8	16	TRBJ2-3	TGTGCCAGCAGCTTGCGCGGGGGGCTCGGCACAGATACGCAGTATTTT	CASSLRGGLGTDTQYF
-	TRBD1	TRBV2	15	TRBJ2-6	TGTGCCAGCAGTGAGACAGGGGTTGGGGCCAACGTCCTGACTTTC	CASSETGVGANVLTF
-	-	TRBV7-9	15	TRBJ2-3	TGTGCCAGCAGCTCTGTCGGCGGAGGCACAGATACGCAGTATTTT	CASSSVGGGTDTQYF
-	-	TRBV6-5	14	TRBJ1-5	TGTGCCAGCAGAGGCATCAGTGTTAATCAGCCCCAGCATTTT	CASRGISVNQPQHF
-	-	TRBV5-6	13	TRBJ2-7	TGTGCCAGCAGCTCACTCCTTCCTTACGAGCAGTACTTC	CASSSLLPYEQYF
-	-	TRBV20-1	11	TRBJ1-1	TGCAGTGCTAGAAGCAGGGCTGAAGCTTTCTTT	CSARSRAEAFF
once	-	TRBV11-2	15	TRBJ1-1	TGTGCCAGCAGCTCCAACAGGGTCGGTTACACTGAAGCTTTCTTT	CASSSNRVGYTEAFF
-	TRBD2	TRBV27	16	TRBJ2-3	TGTGCCAGCAGTTTCTCCCGGACTAGTAGGGGAGATACGCAGTATTTT	CASSFSRTSRGDTQYF
-	-	TRBV12-3/TRBV12-4	13	TRBJ1-1	TGTGCCAGCAGTGGGTCAGGGAAGTCCGAAGCTTTCTTT	CASSGSGKSEAFF
-	-	TRBV5-1	15	TRBJ2-5	TGCGCCAGCAGTCTCGTTCACAGGGCGGAGGAGACCCAGTACTTC	CASSLVHRAEETQYF
-	-	TRBV3-1/TRBV3-2	14	TRBJ2-2	TGTGCCAGCCGTATCCGAAGTGGCACCGGGGAGCTGTTTTTT	CASRIRSGTGELFF
-	-	TRBV20-1	10	TRBJ1-1	TGCAGTGCTAGTTTCACTGAAGCTTTCTTT	CSASFTEAFF